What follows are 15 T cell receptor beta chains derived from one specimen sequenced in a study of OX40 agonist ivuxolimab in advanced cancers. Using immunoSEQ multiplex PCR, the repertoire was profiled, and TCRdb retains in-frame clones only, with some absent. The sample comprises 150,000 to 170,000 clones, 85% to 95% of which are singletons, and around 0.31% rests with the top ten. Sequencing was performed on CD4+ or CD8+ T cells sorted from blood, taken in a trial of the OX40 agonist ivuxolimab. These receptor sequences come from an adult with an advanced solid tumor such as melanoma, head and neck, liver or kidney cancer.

CDR3 residues: CASHKVPGELFF. In DNA, the CDR3 is TGTGCCTCCCACAAGGTACCCGGGGAGCTGTTTTTT. The chain has TRBV10-3 and TRBJ2-2; no firm D call. The CDR3 spans 12 residues. Between the trimmed V and J ends, which lost 11 bases and 6 bases, there was a span of 13 bases. Germline CDR1 ENHRY, CDR2 SYGVKD.

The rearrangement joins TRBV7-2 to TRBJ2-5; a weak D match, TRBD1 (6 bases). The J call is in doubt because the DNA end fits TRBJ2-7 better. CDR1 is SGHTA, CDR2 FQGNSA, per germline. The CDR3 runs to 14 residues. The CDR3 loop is CASRRMGASGEQYF. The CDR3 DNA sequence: TGTGCCAGCAGGAGAATGGGGGCCTCAGGCGAGCAGTACTTC.

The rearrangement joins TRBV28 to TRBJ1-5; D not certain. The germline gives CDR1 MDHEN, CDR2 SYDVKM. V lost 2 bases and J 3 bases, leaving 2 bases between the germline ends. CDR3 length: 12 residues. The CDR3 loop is CASSLVNQPQHF. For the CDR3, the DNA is TGTGCCAGCAGTTTAGTCAATCAGCCCCAGCATTTT.

This CDR3 is CASSGNRAGLPYGYTF. CDR3 nucleotide sequence: TGTGCCAGCAGCGGAAACAGGGCCGGATTGCCCTATGGCTACACCTTC. The rearrangement uses TRBV9 and TRBJ1-2, with TRBD1 as a possible D gene (6 bases). The CDR3 totals 16 residues. V was pared by 3 bases and J by 4 bases, with 19 bases between. Germline V gene data show CDR1 as SGDLS and CDR2 as YYNGEE. Filled out from reference TRBV9 and TRBJ1-2, the complete variable domain reads DSGVTQTPKHLITATGQRVTLRCSPRSGDLSVYWYQQSLDQGLQFLIQYYNGEERAKGNILERFSAQQFPDLHSELNLSSLELGDSALYFCASSGNRAGLPYGYTFGSGTRLTVV.

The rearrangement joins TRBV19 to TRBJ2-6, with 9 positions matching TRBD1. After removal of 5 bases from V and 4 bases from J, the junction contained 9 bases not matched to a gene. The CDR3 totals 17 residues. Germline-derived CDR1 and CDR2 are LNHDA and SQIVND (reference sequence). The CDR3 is CASSAYRGRLGANVLTF. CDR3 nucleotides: TGTGCCAGTAGTGCGTACAGGGGGCGCTTGGGGGCCAACGTCCTGACTTTC.

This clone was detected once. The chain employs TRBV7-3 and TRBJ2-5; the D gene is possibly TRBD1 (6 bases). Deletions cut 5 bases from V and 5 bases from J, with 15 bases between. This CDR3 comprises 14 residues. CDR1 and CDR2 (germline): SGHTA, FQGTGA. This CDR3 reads CASSKNTGPETQYF. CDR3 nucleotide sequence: TGTGCCAGCAGCAAAAACACAGGGCCGGAGACCCAGTACTTC.

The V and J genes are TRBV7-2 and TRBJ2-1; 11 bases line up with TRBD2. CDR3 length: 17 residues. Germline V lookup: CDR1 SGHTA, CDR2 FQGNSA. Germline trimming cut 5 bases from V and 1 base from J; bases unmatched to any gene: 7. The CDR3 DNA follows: TGTGCCAGCAGCGAAACTAGCGGGAGCGCTTCCTACAATGAGCAGTTCTTC. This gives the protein CASSETSGSASYNEQFF.

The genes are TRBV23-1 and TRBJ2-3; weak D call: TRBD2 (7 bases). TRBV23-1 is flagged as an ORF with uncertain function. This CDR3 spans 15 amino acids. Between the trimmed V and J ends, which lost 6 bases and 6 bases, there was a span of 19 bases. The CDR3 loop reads CASSPFGEGGDTQYF. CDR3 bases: TGCGCCAGCAGCCCTTTCGGGGAGGGGGGGGATACGCAGTATTTT.

The CDR3 coding sequence is TGTGCCAGCAGCAGAGCCCCAGACTATAGCAATCAGCCCCAGCATTTT. Residues: CASSRAPDYSNQPQHF. The chain has TRBV21-1 and TRBJ1-5. TRBV21-1 is classified as a pseudogene. This CDR3 has 16 amino acids.

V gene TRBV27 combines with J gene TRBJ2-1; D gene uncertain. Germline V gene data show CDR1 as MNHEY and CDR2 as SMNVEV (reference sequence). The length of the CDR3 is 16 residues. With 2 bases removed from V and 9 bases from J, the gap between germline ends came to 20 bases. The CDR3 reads CASSLSRAPKVGEQFF. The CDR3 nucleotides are TGTGCCAGCAGTTTAAGTAGGGCCCCCAAAGTAGGTGAGCAGTTCTTC.

The CDR3 bases are TGTGCCAGCAGCTTGGGGGGACAGGGTTTTAAAGGCTACACCTTC. Translation: CASSLGGQGFKGYTF. V and J are TRBV5-6 and TRBJ1-2; 9 bases align to TRBD1. The CDR3 has 15 residues. V lost 0 bases to trimming and J lost 8 bases; unmatched junction nucleotides: 8. Germline CDR1 SGHDT, CDR2 YYEEEE.

CDR3 loop: CASSPGPRVETQYF. The CDR3 nucleotides are TGCGCCAGCAGCCCCGGGCCCCGTGTTGAGACCCAGTACTTC. This sequence joins TRBV5-1 and TRBJ2-5, with D unclear. V was shortened by 4 bases and J by 5 bases, with 15 bases between the two germline ends. The CDR3 sequence is 14 residues long. In germline, CDR1 is SGHRS, CDR2 YFSETQ. The variable domain in full, with the rest retrieved from reference TRBV5-1 and TRBJ2-5, is KAGVTQTPRYLIKTRGQQVTLSCSPISGHRSVSWYQQTPGQGLQFLFEYFSETQRNKGNFPGRFSGRQFSNSRSEMNVSTLELGDSALYLCASSPGPRVETQYFGPGTRLLVL.

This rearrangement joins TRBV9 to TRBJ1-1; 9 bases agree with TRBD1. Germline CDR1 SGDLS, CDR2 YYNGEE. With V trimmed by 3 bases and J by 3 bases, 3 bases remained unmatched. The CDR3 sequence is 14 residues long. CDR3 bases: TGTGCCAGCAGCGCGGACAGGGGTGACACTGAAGCTTTCTTT. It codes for CASSADRGDTEAFF.

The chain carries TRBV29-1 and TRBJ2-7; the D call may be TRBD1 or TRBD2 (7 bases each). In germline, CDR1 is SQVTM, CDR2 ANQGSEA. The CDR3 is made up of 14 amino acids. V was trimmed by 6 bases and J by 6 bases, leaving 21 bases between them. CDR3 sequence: CSVEGEGAPGEQYF. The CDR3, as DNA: TGCAGCGTGGAGGGGGAGGGGGCGCCGGGCGAGCAGTACTTC.

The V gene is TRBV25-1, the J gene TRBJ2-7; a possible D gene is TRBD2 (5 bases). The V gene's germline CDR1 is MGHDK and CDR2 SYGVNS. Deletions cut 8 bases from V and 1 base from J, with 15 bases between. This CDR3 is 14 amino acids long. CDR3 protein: CASRIGVGSYEQYF. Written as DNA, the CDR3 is TGTGCCAGCCGAATCGGGGTCGGATCCTACGAGCAGTACTTC.